This T cell receptor (beta chain) is drawn from a study of cytomegalovirus exposure and HLA in healthy donors. The PCR made use of 60 Vbeta and 13 Jbeta primers. Libraries were prepared by immunoSEQ multiplex PCR; TCRdb keeps only in-frame clonotypes and omits some of them. The data hold 130,000 to 150,000 clones, with 76% observed a single time. This clone was observed a single time. The TCR sequence derives from a woman in her thirties or forties in good health and CMV-seronegative. The sample consisted of PBMCs.

CDR3 loop: CASSLYGQGGYGYTF. The CDR3 DNA reads as TGTGCCAGCAGTTTATACGGACAGGGCGGCTATGGCTACACCTTC. The chain carries TRBV27 and TRBJ1-2; 8 bases are a match to TRBD1. This CDR3 region has 15 residues. Germline CDR1 MNHEY, CDR2 SMNVEV (reference sequence). The junction had 5 bases not matched to a gene; V was cut back by 1 base and J by 4 bases.